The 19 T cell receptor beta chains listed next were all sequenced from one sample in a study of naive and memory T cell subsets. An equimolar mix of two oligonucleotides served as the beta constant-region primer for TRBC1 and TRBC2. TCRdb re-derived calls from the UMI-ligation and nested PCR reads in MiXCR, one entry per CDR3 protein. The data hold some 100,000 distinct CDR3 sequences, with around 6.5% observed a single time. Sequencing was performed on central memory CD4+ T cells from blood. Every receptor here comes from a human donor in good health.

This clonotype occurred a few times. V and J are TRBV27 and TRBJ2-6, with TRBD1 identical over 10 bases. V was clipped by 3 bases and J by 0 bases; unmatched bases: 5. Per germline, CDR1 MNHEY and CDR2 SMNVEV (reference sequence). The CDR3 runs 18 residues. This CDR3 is CASSFKGTGVSGANVLTF. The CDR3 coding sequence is TGTGCCAGCAGTTTTAAGGGGACAGGGGTCTCTGGGGCCAACGTCCTGACTTTC.

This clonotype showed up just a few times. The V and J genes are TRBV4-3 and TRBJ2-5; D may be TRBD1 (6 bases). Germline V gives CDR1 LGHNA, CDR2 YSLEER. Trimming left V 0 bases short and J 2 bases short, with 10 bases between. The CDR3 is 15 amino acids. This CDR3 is CASSQDLQGQETQYF. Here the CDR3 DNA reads TGCGCCAGCAGCCAAGATCTCCAGGGGCAAGAGACCCAGTACTTC.

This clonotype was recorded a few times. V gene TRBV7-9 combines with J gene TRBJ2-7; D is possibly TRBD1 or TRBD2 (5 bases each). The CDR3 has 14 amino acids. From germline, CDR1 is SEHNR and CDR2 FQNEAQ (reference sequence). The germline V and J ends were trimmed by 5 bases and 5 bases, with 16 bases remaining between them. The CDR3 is CASSPGRFGDEQYF. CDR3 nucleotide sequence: TGTGCCAGCAGCCCGGGACGGTTCGGGGACGAGCAGTACTTC.

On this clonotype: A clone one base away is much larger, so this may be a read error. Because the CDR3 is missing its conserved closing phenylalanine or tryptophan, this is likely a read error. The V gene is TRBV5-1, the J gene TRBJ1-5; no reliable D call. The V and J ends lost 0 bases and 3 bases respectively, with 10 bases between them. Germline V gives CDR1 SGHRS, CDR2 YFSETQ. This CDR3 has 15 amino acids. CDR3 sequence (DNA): TGCGCCAGCAGCTTGGCCGGGCAGTTCAATCAGCCCCAGCATTTA. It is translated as CASSLAGQFNQPQHL.

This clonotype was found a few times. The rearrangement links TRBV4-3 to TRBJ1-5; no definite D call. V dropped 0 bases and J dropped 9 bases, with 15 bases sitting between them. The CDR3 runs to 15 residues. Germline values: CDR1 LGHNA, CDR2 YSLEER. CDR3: CASSQDIVGGLPQHF. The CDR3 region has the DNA TGCGCCAGCAGCCAAGATATCGTCGGAGGGCTGCCCCAGCATTTT.

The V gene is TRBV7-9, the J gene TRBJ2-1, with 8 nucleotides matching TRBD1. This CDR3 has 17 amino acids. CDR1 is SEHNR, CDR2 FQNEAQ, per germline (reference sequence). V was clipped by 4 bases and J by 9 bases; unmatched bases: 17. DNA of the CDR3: TGTGCCAGCAGCTCGACCGTGCGGACAGGGTCGTGGATTGAGCAGTTCTTC. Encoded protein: CASSSTVRTGSWIEQFF.

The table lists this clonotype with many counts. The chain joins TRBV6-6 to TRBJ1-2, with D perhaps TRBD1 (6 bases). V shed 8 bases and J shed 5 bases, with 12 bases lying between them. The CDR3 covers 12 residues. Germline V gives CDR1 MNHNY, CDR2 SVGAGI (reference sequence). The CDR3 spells CASSPGAYGYTF. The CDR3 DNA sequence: TGTGCCAGCTCTCCAGGGGCGTATGGCTACACCTTC.

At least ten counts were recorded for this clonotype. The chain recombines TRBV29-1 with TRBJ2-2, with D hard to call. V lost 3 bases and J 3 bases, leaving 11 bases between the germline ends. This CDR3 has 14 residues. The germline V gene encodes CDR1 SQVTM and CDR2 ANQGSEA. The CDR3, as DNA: TGCAGCGTTGAGTCACAATCGGACACCGGGGAGCTGTTTTTT. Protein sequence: CSVESQSDTGELFF.

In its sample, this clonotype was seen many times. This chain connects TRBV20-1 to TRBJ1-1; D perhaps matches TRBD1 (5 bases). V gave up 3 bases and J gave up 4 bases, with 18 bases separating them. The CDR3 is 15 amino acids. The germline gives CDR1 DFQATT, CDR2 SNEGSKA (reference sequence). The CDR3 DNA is TGCAGTGCTAGCGGACCCGGACGGGACGTCACTGAAGCTTTCTTT. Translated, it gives CSASGPGRDVTEAFF.

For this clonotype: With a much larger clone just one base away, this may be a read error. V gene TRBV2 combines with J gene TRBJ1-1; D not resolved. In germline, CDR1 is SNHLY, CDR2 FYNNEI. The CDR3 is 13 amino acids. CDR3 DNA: TGTACCAGCGTCCGGGCCGCGGGCACTGAAGCTTTCTTT. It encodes CTSVRAAGTEAFF.

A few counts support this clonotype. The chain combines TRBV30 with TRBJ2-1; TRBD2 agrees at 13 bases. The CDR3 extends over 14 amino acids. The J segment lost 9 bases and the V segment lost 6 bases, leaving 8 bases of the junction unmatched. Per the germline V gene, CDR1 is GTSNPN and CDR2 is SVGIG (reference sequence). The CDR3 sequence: CACETSGGAVEQFF. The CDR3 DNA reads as TGTGCCTGTGAAACTAGCGGGGGGGCCGTTGAGCAGTTCTTC.

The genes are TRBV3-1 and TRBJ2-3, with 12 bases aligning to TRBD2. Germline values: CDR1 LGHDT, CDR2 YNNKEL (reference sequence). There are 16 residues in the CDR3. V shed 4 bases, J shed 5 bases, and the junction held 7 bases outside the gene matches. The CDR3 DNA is TGTGCCAGCAGCCTTCGACTAGCGGGAGATGGAGATACGCAGTATTTT. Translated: CASSLRLAGDGDTQYF.

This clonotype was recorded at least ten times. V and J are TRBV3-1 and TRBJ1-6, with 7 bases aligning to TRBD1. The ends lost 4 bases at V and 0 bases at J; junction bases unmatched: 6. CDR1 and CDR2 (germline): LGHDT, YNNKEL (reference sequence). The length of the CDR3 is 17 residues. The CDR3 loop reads CASSPTGLSSYNSPLHF. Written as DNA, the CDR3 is TGTGCCAGCAGCCCGACAGGGTTAAGCTCCTATAATTCACCCCTCCACTTT.

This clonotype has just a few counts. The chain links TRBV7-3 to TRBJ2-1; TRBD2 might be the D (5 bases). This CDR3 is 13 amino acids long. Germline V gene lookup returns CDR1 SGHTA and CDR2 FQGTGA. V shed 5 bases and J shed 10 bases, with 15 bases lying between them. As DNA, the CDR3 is TGTGCCAGCAGCCCCCCGGGGAGCGGCGAGCAGTTCTTC. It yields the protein CASSPPGSGEQFF.

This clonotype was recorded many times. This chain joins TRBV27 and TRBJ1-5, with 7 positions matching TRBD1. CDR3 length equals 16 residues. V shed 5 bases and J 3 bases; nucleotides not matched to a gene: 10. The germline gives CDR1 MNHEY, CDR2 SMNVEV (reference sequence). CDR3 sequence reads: CASSKGGAGHNQPQHF. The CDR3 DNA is TGTGCCAGCAGTAAAGGGGGCGCAGGACACAATCAGCCCCAGCATTTT.

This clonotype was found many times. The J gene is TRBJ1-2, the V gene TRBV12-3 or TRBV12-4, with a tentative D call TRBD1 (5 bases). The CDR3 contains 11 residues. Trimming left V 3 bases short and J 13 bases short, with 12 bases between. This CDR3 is CASSLWGGITF. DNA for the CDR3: TGTGCCAGCAGTTTGTGGGGGGGTATCACCTTC.

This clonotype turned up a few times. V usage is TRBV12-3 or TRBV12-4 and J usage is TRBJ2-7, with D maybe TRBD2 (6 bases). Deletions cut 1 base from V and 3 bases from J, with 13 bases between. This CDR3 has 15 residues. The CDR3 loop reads CASSLEGGAGYEQYF. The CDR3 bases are TGTGCCAGCAGTTTAGAGGGCGGGGCAGGCTACGAGCAGTACTTC.

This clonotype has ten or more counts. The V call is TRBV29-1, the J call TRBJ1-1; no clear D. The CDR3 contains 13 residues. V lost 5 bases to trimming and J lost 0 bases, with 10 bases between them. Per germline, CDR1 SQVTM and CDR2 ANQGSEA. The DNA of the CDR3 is TGCAGCGTTTTACGAGAAATGAACACTGAAGCTTTCTTT. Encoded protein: CSVLREMNTEAFF.

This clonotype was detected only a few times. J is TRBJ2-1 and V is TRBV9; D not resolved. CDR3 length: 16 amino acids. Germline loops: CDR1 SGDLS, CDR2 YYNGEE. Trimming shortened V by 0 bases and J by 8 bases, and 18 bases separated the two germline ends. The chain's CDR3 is CASSVGPKRQGHEQFF. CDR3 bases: TGTGCCAGCAGCGTAGGCCCCAAGCGCCAAGGGCATGAGCAGTTCTTC.